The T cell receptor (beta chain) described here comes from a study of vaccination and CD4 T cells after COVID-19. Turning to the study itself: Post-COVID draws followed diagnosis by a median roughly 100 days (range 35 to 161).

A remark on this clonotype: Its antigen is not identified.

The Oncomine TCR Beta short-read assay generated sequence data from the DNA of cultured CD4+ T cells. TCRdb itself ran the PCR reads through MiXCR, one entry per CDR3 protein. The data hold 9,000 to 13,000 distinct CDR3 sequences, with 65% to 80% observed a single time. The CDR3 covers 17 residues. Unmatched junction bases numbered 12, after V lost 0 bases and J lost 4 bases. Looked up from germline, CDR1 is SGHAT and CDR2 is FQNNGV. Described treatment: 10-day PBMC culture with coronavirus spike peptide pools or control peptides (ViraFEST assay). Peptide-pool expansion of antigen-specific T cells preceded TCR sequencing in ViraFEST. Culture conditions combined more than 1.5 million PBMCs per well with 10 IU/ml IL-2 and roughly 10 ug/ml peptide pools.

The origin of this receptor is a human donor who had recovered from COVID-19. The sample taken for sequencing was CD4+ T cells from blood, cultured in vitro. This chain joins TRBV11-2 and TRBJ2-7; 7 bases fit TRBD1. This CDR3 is CASSLEGTGTVLYEQYF. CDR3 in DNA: TGTGCCAGCAGCTTAGAGGGGACCGGGACAGTGTTATACGAGCAGTACTTC.